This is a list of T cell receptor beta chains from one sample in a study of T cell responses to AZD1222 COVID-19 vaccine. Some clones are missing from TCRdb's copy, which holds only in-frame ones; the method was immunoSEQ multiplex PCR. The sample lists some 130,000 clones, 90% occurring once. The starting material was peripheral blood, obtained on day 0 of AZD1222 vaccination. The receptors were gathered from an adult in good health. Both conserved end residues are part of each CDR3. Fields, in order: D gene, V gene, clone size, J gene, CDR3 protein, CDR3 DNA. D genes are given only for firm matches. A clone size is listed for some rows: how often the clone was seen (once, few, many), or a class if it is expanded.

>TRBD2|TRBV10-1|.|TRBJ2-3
CASSDPQRGRDTQYF
TGCGCCAGCAGTGACCCCCAGCGGGGCAGAGATACGCAGTATTTT
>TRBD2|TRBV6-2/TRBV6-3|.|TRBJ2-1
CASSPPNSGGNYNEQFF
TGTGCCAGCAGTCCCCCTAATAGCGGGGGGAACTACAATGAGCAGTTCTTC
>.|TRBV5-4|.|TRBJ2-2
CASSPPRPGIGGELFF
TGTGCCAGCAGCCCCCCCCGTCCAGGGATCGGCGGGGAGCTGTTTTTT
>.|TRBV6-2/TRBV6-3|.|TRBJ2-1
CASSFKGYNEQFF
TGTGCCAGCAGTTTTAAGGGCTACAATGAGCAGTTCTTC
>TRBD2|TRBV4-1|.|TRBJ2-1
CASSHRTSGNEQFF
TGCGCCAGCAGCCACCGGACTAGCGGCAATGAGCAGTTCTTC
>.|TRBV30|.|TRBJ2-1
CAWTSSGLSSYNEQFF
TGTGCCTGGACTAGCTCGGGACTTAGCTCCTACAATGAGCAGTTCTTC
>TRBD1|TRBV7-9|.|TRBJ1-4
CASSLAGGLSEKLFF
TGTGCCAGCAGCTTAGCAGGGGGCTTAAGTGAAAAACTGTTTTTT
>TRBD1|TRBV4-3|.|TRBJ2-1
CASSQQGDSYNEQFF
TGCGCCAGCAGCCAACAGGGGGACTCCTACAATGAGCAGTTCTTC
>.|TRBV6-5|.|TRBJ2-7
CAIHRAGYEQYF
TGTGCCATCCACAGGGCCGGATACGAGCAGTACTTC
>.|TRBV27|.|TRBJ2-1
CASRPPPGHEYNEQFF
TGTGCCAGCAGACCTCCTCCGGGACATGAATACAATGAGCAGTTCTTC
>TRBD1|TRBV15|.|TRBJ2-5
CATSRDSGTGHF
TGTGCCACCAGCAGAGATTCTGGGACAGGCCACTTC
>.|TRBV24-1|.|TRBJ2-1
CATSDHRLMLGYNEQFF
TGTGCCACCAGTGATCACAGGTTAATGCTGGGTTACAATGAGCAGTTCTTC
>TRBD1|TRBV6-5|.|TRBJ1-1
CASRPGTGGSTEAFF
TGTGCCAGCAGACCCGGGACAGGGGGTTCGACTGAAGCTTTCTTT
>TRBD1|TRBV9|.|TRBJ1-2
CASSVDPTGVFYGYTF
TGTGCCAGCAGCGTAGACCCGACAGGGGTTTTCTATGGCTACACCTTC
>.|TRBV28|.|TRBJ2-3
CASSVFGATDTQYF
TGTGCCAGCAGTGTCTTTGGGGCGACAGATACGCAGTATTTT
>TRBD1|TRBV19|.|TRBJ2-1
CASDRGDLGYNEQFF
TGTGCCAGTGACAGGGGGGACCTGGGATACAATGAGCAGTTCTTC
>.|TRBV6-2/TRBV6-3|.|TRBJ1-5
CASSSLDVNSNQPQHF
TGTGCCAGCAGTTCATTGGACGTAAATAGCAATCAGCCCCAGCATTTT
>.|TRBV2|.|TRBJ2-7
CASSAGLYEQYF
TGTGCCAGCAGTGCTGGGCTCTACGAGCAGTACTTC
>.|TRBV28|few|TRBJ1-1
CASSSPGKEAFF
TGTGCCAGCAGCTCACCAGGGAAGGAAGCTTTCTTT
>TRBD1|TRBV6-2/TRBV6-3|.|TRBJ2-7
CASSYYGQGAYEQYF
TGTGCCAGCAGTTACTATGGACAGGGGGCCTACGAGCAGTACTTC
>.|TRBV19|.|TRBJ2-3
CASNPAGVPSTDTQYF
TGTGCCAGTAATCCAGCGGGCGTTCCTAGCACAGATACGCAGTATTTT
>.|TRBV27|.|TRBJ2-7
CASSLGRPYEQYF
TGTGCCAGCAGTTTAGGGCGGCCCTACGAGCAGTACTTC
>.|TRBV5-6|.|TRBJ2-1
CASSLEITVYNEQFF
TGTGCCAGCAGCTTAGAAATTACAGTATACAATGAGCAGTTCTTC
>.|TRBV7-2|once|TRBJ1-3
CASSFMGPSTIYF
TGTGCCAGCAGCTTCATGGGGCCAAGCACCATATATTTT
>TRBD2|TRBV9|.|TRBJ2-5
CASSVATGEGGETQYF
TGTGCCAGCAGCGTAGCTACGGGGGAGGGCGGAGAGACCCAGTACTTC
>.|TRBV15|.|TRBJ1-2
CATSRARDRGYTF
TGTGCCACCAGCAGGGCTAGGGACCGTGGCTACACCTTC
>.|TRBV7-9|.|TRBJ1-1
CASSQKGSMNTEAFF
TGTGCCAGCAGTCAAAAGGGGAGCATGAACACTGAAGCTTTCTTT
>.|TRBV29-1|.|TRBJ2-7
CNAHEQYF
TGCAATGCACACGAGCAGTACTTC
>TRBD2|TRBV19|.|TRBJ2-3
CASSIGTSGADTQYF
TGTGCCAGTAGTATTGGGACTAGCGGGGCGGATACGCAGTATTTT
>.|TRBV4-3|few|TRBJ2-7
CASSSSGARDEQYF
TGCGCCAGCAGTTCGTCAGGGGCGAGGGACGAGCAGTACTTC
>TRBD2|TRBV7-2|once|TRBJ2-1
CASSRRNVAGSPYEQFF
TGTGCCAGCAGCCGCCGAAACGTAGCGGGGTCCCCCTATGAGCAGTTCTTC
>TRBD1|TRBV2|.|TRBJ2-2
CASSPYQGDTVSGELFF
TGTGCCAGCAGCCCATATCAGGGGGACACCGTTTCCGGGGAGCTGTTTTTT
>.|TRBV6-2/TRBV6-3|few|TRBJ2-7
CASSYAINYEQYF
TGTGCCAGCAGTTACGCCATCAACTACGAGCAGTACTTC
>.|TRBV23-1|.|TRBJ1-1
CASSQDKNTEAFF
TGCGCCAGCAGTCAGGACAAGAACACTGAAGCTTTCTTT
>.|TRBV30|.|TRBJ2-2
CAWSVGDTTGELFF
TGTGCCTGGAGTGTAGGAGATACCACCGGGGAGCTGTTTTTT
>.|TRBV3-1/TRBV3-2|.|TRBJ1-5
CASSQKEEYRGLNRTYSNQPQHF
TGTGCCAGCAGCCAAAAAGAGGAGTACCGGGGCCTCAATAGAACGTATAGCAATCAGCCCCAGCATTTT
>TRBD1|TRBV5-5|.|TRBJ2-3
CASSLGTGGPTDTQYF
TGTGCCAGCAGCTTGGGGACAGGGGGCCCCACAGATACGCAGTATTTT
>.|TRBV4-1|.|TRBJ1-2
CASSQDGTRGGETGYTF
TGCGCCAGCAGCCAAGATGGTACCAGGGGTGGCGAAACTGGCTACACCTTC
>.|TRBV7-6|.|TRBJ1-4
CASSPSLTDFNEKLFF
TGTGCCAGCAGCCCATCGCTGACGGATTTTAATGAAAAACTGTTTTTT
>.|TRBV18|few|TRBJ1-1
CATLPQWGGTEAFF
TGTGCCACCTTACCCCAGTGGGGAGGCACTGAAGCTTTCTTT
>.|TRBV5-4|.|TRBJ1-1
CASSQRVGAEAFF
TGTGCCAGCAGCCAGAGGGTAGGGGCTGAAGCTTTCTTT
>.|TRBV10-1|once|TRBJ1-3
CASPRTANSGNTIYF
TGCGCCAGCCCTAGGACTGCCAACTCTGGAAACACCATATATTTT
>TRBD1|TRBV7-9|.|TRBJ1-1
CASSSQGDREAFF
TGTGCCAGCAGCTCCCAAGGGGACAGGGAAGCTTTCTTT
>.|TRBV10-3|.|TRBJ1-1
CAISSEANTEAFF
TGTGCCATCAGCTCGGAGGCGAACACTGAAGCTTTCTTT
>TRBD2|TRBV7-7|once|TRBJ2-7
CASSQAGGDYEQYF
TGTGCTAGCAGCCAAGCGGGGGGGGACTACGAGCAGTACTTC
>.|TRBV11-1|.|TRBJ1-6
CASSFGGSPLHF
TGTGCCAGCAGCTTTGGGGGATCACCCCTCCACTTT
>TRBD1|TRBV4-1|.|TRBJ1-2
CASSQDWKTGRTYGYTF
TGCGCCAGCAGCCAAGATTGGAAGACAGGGCGTACGTATGGCTACACCTTC
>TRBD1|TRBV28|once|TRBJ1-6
CASSSPPGQGYNSPLHF
TGTGCCAGCAGTTCGCCTCCCGGACAGGGTTATAATTCACCCCTCCACTTT
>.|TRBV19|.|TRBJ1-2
CASQRNYGYTF
TGTGCCAGTCAGAGGAACTATGGCTACACCTTC
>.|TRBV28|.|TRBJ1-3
CASRWGNTIYF
TGTGCCAGCAGATGGGGAAACACCATATATTTT
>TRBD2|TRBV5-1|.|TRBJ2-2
CASSLTGLAGPTGELFF
TGCGCCAGCAGCTTGACGGGACTAGCGGGGCCCACCGGGGAGCTGTTTTTT
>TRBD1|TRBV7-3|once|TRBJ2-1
CASSPGQVNEQFF
TGTGCCAGCAGCCCGGGACAGGTCAATGAGCAGTTCTTC
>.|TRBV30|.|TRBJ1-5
CAWSAGGTPQHF
TGTGCCTGGAGTGCCGGGGGGACGCCCCAGCATTTT
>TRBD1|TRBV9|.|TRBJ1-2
CASSAGTGGIYGYTF
TGTGCCAGCAGCGCAGGGACAGGGGGTATCTATGGCTACACCTTC
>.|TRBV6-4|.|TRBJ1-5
CASSVDSNQPQHF
TGTGCCAGCAGTGTAGATAGCAATCAGCCCCAGCATTTT